The entry below describes one T cell receptor (beta chain). This record comes from a study of blood T cell repertoires in COVID-19. Study information: The cDNA or gDNA used as material had been derived from T cells, B-cell-depleted T cells, or PBMCs.

TCRdb keeps only in-frame clones here, not all; method: immunoSEQ multiplex PCR. The sample contains tens of thousands of clones, about 86% of which appear only once. This CDR3 is 14 amino acids long. The V gene's germline CDR1 is SNHLY and CDR2 FYNNEI. V was cut by 7 bases and J by 0 bases, with 13 bases left in between. The chain is built from TRBV2 and TRBJ2-7; D may be TRBD1 (5 bases). Sequences were obtained from peripheral blood. This TCR was recovered from a man of 80 years or more in a cohort sampled during active COVID-19. The CDR3: CASTPTARSYEQYF. The CDR3 coding sequence is TGTGCCAGCACCCCGACAGCGCGCTCCTACGAGCAGTACTTC.